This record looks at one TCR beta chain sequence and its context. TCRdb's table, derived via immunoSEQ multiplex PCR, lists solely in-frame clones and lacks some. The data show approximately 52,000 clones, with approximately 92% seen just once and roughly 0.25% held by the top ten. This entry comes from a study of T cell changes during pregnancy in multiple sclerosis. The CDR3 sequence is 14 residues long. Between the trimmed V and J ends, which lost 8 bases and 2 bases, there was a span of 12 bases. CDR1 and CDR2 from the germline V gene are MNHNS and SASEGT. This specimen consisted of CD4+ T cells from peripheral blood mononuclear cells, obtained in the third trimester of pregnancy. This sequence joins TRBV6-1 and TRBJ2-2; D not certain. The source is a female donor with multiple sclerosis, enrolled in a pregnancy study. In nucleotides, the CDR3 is TGTGCCAGCCGAGACTCCTTTAACACCGGGGAGCTGTTTTTT. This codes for CASRDSFNTGELFF.